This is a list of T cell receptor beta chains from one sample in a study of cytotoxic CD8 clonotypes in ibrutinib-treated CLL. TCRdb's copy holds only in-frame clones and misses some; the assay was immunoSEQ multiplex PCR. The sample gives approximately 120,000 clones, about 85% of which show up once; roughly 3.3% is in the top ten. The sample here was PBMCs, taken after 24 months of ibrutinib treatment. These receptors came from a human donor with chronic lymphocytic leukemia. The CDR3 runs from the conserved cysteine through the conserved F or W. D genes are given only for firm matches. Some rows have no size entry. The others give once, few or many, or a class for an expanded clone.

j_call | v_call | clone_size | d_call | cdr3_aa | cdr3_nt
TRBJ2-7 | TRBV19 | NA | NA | CASSIVSGLSFYEQYF | TGTGCCAGTAGTATCGTTTCGGGACTGTCCTTCTACGAGCAGTACTTC
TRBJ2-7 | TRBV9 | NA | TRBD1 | CASSHPGQGSESYEQYF | TGTGCCAGCAGCCATCCGGGACAGGGATCGGAATCCTACGAGCAGTACTTC
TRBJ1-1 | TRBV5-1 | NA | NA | CASRLRENTEAFF | TGCGCCAGCAGGTTGAGGGAGAACACTGAAGCTTTCTTT
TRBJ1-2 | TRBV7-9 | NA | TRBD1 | CASSPGTGYGYTF | TGTGCCAGCAGCCCAGGGACAGGCTATGGCTACACCTTC
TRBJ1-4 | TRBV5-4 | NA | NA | CASSLITDNEKLFF | TGTGCCAGCAGCTTGATAACAGATAATGAAAAACTGTTTTTT
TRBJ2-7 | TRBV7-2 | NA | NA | CASRREQASYEQYF | TGTGCCAGCAGAAGGGAGCAGGCCTCCTACGAGCAGTACTTC
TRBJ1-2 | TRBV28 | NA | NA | CASSPPTGNYGYTF | TGTGCCAGCAGCCCCCCTACAGGGAACTATGGCTACACCTTC
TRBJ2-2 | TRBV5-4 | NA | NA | CASSPRAGTPNTGELFF | TGTGCCAGCAGCCCCAGGGCCGGGACCCCGAACACCGGGGAGCTGTTTTTT
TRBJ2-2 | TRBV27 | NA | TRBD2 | CASSLSGGAVLPGELFF | TGTGCCAGCAGTTTGAGCGGGGGGGCCGTTTTACCCGGGGAGCTGTTTTTT
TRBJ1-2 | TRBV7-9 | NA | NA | CASSSWDTGPYGYTF | TGTGCCAGCAGCTCCTGGGATACAGGACCCTATGGCTACACCTTC
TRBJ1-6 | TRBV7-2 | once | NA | CASSPRGLAGSPLHF | TGTGCCAGCAGCCCCAGGGGTCTTGCGGGGTCACCCCTCCACTTT
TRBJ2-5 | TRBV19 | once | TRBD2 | CASSQLAGRETQYF | TGTGCCAGTAGCCAACTAGCGGGACGGGAGACCCAGTACTTC
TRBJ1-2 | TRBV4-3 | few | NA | CASSQTGYYGYTF | TGCGCCAGCAGCCAGACAGGATACTATGGCTACACCTTC
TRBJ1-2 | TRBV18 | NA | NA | CASSYARDTNYGYTF | TGTGCCAGCTCATACGCCCGGGACACTAACTATGGCTACACCTTC
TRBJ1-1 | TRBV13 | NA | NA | CASLAIGRLNTEAFF | TGTGCCAGCCTCGCCATCGGGCGTTTGAACACTGAAGCTTTCTTT
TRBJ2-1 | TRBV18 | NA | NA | CASSPLKSSYNEQFF | TGTGCCAGCTCACCACTGAAGAGCTCCTACAATGAGCAGTTCTTC
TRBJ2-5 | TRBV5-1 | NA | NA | CASSPGAGLEETQYF | TGCGCCAGCAGCCCGGGCGCGGGCCTTGAGGAGACCCAGTACTTC
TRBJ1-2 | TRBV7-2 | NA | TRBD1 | CASSEGTGGGYTF | TGTGCCAGCAGCGAGGGTACAGGGGGAGGCTACACCTTC
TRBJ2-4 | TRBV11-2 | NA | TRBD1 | CASSLIDRGLWGNIQYF | TGTGCCAGCAGCTTAATCGACAGGGGGTTATGGGGAAACATTCAGTACTTC
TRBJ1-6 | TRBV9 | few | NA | CASSPRTVNSPLHF | TGTGCCAGCAGCCCTAGGACAGTTAATTCACCCCTCCACTTT
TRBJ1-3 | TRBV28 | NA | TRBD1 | CASTPDRVGGNTIYF | TGTGCCAGCACTCCCGACAGGGTGGGAGGAAACACCATATATTTT
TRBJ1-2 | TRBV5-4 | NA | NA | CASSWEGPNPHGYTF | TGTGCCAGCAGCTGGGAGGGACCTAACCCTCATGGCTACACCTTC
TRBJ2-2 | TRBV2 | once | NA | CASSFAGELFF | TGTGCCAGCAGTTTTGCCGGGGAGCTGTTTTTT
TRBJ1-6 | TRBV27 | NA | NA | CASQGSGSGNSPLHF | TGTGCCAGTCAGGGGTCAGGGTCAGGCAATTCACCCCTCCACTTT
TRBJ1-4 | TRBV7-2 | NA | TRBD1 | CASGQDRGSEKLFF | TGTGCCAGCGGCCAGGACAGGGGTAGTGAAAAACTGTTTTTT
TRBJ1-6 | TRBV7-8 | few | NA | CASSLDSWTDNNSPLHF | TGTGCCAGCAGCTTAGATTCTTGGACAGACAATAATTCACCCCTCCACTTT
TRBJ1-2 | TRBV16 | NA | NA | CASSQPDLGDYGYTF | TGTGCCAGCAGCCAACCGGACCTGGGGGACTATGGCTACACCTTC
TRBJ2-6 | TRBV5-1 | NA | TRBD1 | CASSGRDRATGANVLTF | TGCGCCAGCAGCGGACGGGACAGGGCTACTGGGGCCAACGTCCTGACTTTC
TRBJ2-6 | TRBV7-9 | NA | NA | CASSLTSGAGANVLTF | TGTGCCAGCAGCTTAACCTCGGGGGCTGGGGCCAACGTCCTGACTTTC
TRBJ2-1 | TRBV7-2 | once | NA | CASTVPYGIAGQFF | TGTGCCAGCACCGTCCCTTATGGGATTGCTGGGCAGTTCTTC
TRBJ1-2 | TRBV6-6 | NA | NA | CASSYSYGRLGQNF | TGTGCCAGCAGTTACTCCTATGGCCGGTTAGGGCAAAACTTC
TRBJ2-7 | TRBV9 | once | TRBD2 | CASSPGGVISYEQYF | TGTGCCAGCAGCCCTGGGGGGGTTATTTCCTACGAGCAGTACTTC
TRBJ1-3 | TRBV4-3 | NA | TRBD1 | CASSQDVPRGIGNTIYF | TGCGCCAGCAGCCAAGATGTACCCAGGGGGATCGGAAACACCATATATTTT
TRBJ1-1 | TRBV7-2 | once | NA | CASSLVGGENTEAFF | TGTGCCAGCAGCTTGGTGGGAGGGGAGAACACTGAAGCTTTCTTT
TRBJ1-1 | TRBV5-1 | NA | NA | CASSPREGTNTEAFF | TGCGCCAGCAGCCCACGAGAGGGGACAAACACTGAAGCTTTCTTT
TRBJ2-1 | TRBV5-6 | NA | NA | CASSFFEWISYNEQFF | TGTGCCAGCAGCTTTTTCGAGTGGATTTCCTACAATGAGCAGTTCTTC
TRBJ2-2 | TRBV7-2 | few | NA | CASSQLSGELFF | TGTGCCAGCAGCCAATTATCCGGGGAGCTGTTTTTT
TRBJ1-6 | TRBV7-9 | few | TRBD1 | CASSRGTGGNSPLHF | TGTGCCAGCAGCCGTGGGACAGGCGGGAATTCACCCCTCCACTTT
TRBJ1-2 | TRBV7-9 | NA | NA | CASPGLAGYTF | TGTGCCAGCCCAGGGCTCGCTGGCTACACCTTC
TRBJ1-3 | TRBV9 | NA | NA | CASSLRPPPGNTIYF | TGTGCCAGCAGCTTAAGACCCCCACCTGGAAACACCATATATTTT
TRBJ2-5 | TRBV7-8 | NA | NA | CASSQGGQYQETQYF | TGTGCCAGCAGCCAAGGGGGGCAATACCAAGAGACCCAGTACTTC
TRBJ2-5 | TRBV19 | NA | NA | CASSPDQETQYF | TGTGCCAGTTCTCCAGACCAAGAGACCCAGTACTTC
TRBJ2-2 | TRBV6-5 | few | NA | CASSKTIPPGELFF | TGTGCCAGCAGTAAAACGATCCCCCCCGGGGAGCTGTTTTTT
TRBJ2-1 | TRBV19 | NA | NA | CASSGRFRGHNEQFF | TGTGCCAGTAGTGGCCGTTTTAGGGGCCACAATGAGCAGTTCTTC
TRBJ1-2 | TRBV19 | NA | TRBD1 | CASSLQGPSIRGYTF | TGTGCCAGTAGTTTACAGGGGCCCAGTATTCGTGGCTACACCTTC
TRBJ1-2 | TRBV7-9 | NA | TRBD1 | CASSLGTGAGYTF | TGTGCCAGCAGCCTTGGGACAGGGGCTGGCTACACCTTC
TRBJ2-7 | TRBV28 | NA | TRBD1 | CASRRQGAAYEQYF | TGTGCCAGCAGACGACAGGGGGCCGCCTACGAGCAGTACTTC
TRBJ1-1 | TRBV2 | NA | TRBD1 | CASRNRGGTEAFF | TGTGCCAGCAGAAACAGGGGTGGCACTGAAGCTTTCTTT